The 11 T cell receptor beta chains below all came from one sample that was sequenced in a study of shared clonotypes between healthy human individuals. The repertoire was sequenced with immunoSEQ multiplex PCR; TCRdb's copy has only in-frame clones and lacks some. The data show some 2.1 million clones, 85% to 95% seen once. Sequencing was carried out using naive CD4+ T cells sorted from blood. Subset noted: CD45RA+ positively selected. The receptor set was obtained from a man aged 18 to 30 in good health.

To note about this clone: The identical CDR3 is also encoded by other nucleotide sequences in the sample. The gene calls are TRBV28 and TRBJ2-3; D not certain. Germline V gives CDR1 MDHEN, CDR2 SYDVKM. This CDR3 is 13 amino acids long. V shed 4 bases and J shed 0 bases, with 5 bases lying between them. Here the CDR3 reads CASSSPSTDTQYF. The CDR3 DNA follows: TGTGCCAGCAGTTCCCCCAGCACAGATACGCAGTATTTT.

The V gene is TRBV11-2, the J gene TRBJ2-5; D perhaps matches TRBD2 (5 bases). CDR1 and CDR2 (germline): SGHAT, FQNNGV. Trimming pared 0 bases from V and 1 base from J, leaving 15 bases between. The CDR3 has 17 residues. The CDR3 DNA reads TGTGCCAGCAGCTTAGATCCCCCAGGAGGAACCCAAGAGACCCAGTACTTC. Its translation: CASSLDPPGGTQETQYF. The whole variable domain, filled in from reference TRBV11-2 and TRBJ2-5, reads EAGVAQSPRYKIIEKRQSVAFWCNPISGHATLYWYQQILGQGPKLLIQFQNNGVVDDSQLPKDRFSAERLKGVDSTLKIQPAKLEDSAVYLCASSLDPPGGTQETQYFGPGTRLLVL.

The gene calls are TRBV10-3 and TRBJ2-7, with TRBD1 as a possible D gene (6 bases). Germline CDR1 reads ENHRY; CDR2 reads SYGVKD. This CDR3 spans 14 amino acids. V was pared by 10 bases and J by 3 bases, with 19 bases between. The CDR3 here is CATAFTGTNYEQYF. The CDR3 bases are TGTGCCACCGCCTTTACCGGGACAAACTACGAGCAGTACTTC.

The CDR3 DNA sequence: TGCGCCAGCAGCTTAGGACAGTACGGTGAGACCCAGTACTTC. Residues: CASSLGQYGETQYF. The rearrangement uses TRBV5-1 and TRBJ2-5; the D gene is possibly TRBD1 (6 bases). Germline lookup yields CDR1 SGHRS and CDR2 YFSETQ. The CDR3 totals 14 residues. V lost 2 bases, J lost 5 bases, and 13 bases lay in between.

The chain couples TRBV5-6 to TRBJ1-6, with D unclear. The CDR3 contains 13 residues. Per the germline V gene, CDR1 is SGHDT and CDR2 is YYEEEE. Trimming pared 5 bases from V and 10 bases from J, leaving 13 bases between. The CDR3 region has the DNA TGTGCCAGCAGTACGGCGGTGGGATCACCCCTCCACTTT. Protein sequence: CASSTAVGSPLHF.

Remarks on this clone: Other DNA sequences from this sample encode an identical CDR3 as well. This chain connects TRBV27 to TRBJ2-5, with D tentatively TRBD2 (5 bases). The CDR3 extends over 13 amino acids. Trimming removed 6 bases from V and 5 bases from J, with 13 bases in between. Germline CDR1 is MNHEY and CDR2 is SMNVEV (reference sequence). In DNA form, the CDR3 reads TGTGCCAGCAGCCCCCGGGGAAAGGAGACCCAGTACTTC. This gives the protein CASSPRGKETQYF.

In the case of this clone: The same CDR3 is also encoded by other DNA sequences in this sample. This rearrangement joins TRBV27 to TRBJ1-2; a weak D match, TRBD1 (5 bases). Germline V gene data show CDR1 as MNHEY and CDR2 as SMNVEV (reference sequence). The CDR3 totals 13 residues. The V end lost 0 bases, the J end lost 6 bases, and 8 bases lay between the germline ends. CDR3 region: CASSLSSGNGYTF. Written as DNA, the CDR3 is TGTGCCAGCAGTTTATCGTCAGGGAATGGCTACACCTTC.

This rearrangement joins TRBV18 to TRBJ2-5; 11 bases are a match to TRBD2. Germline V gene data show CDR1 as KGHSH and CDR2 as LQKENI. The J segment lost 2 bases and the V segment lost 8 bases, leaving 7 bases of the junction unmatched. The CDR3 sequence is 15 residues long. The CDR3 bases are TGTGCCAGCGGTAAGCTAGCGGGAGGACAAGAGACCCAGTACTTC. Translating gives CASGKLAGGQETQYF. Using reference TRBV18 and TRBJ2-5 for the parts outside the CDR3, the full variable domain is NAGVMQNPRHLVRRRGQEARLRCSPMKGHSHVYWYRQLPEEGLKFMVYLQKENIIDESGMPKERFSAEFPKEGPSILRIQQVVRGDSAAYFCASGKLAGGQETQYFGPGTRLLVL.

The V and J genes are TRBV27 and TRBJ2-5; TRBD2 matches at 8 bases. The CDR3 is 16 amino acids. J gave up 3 bases and V 5 bases, and 11 bases lay outside the gene matches. Germline CDR1 and CDR2: MNHEY and SMNVEV (reference sequence). The CDR3 bases are TGTGCCAGCAGTCTGGGCAATGGACTAGCTGAAGAGACCCAGTACTTC. Protein: CASSLGNGLAEETQYF.

Concerning this clone: Other nucleotide sequences in the sample specify the same CDR3. V is TRBV6-1 and J is TRBJ1-2; D is unclear. V lost 2 bases to trimming and J lost 2 bases, with 6 bases between them. Germline V lookup: CDR1 MNHNS, CDR2 SASEGT. The CDR3 spans 13 residues. CDR3 nucleotides: TGTGCCAGCAGTGAACGAGGAAACTATGGCTACACCTTC. Protein: CASSERGNYGYTF.

This rearrangement joins TRBV5-1 to TRBJ2-1; 8 bases align to TRBD2. Germline V lookup: CDR1 SGHRS, CDR2 YFSETQ. This CDR3 has 15 amino acids. With V trimmed by 4 bases and J by 4 bases, 7 bases remained unmatched. CDR3 bases: TGCGCCAGCAGCCTAAGCGGGAGTATGTACAATGAGCAGTTCTTC. It encodes CASSLSGSMYNEQFF.